This T cell receptor beta chain emerged from a study of siplizumab effects on memory and regulatory T cells (dated by TCRdb to between 2018 and 2021). Some background on the complete study: The study looked at the effect of siplizumab, an anti-CD2 antibody, on alloreactive T-cell subsets in allogeneic mixed lymphocyte reactions made from human PBMCs. General conclusions and limits of the study: Unstimulated naive T cells appeared more diverse than memory T cells, and naive cells seemed to contribute substantially to the alloresponse. Sequences below about 10^-5 frequency were poorly captured, so only a minor fraction of alloreactive clones could be mapped to unstimulated subsets. The cumulative frequency of alloreactive sequences that could be traced back to unstimulated CD4+ memory T cells was significantly reduced by siplizumab. Roughly 75-97% of proliferating CD4+ or CD8+ clones could not be assigned a naive or memory phenotype. Whether proliferating Tregs from siplizumab cultures actually had suppressive function was not functionally confirmed. In reactions with siplizumab, an average of about 69% of mappable alloreactive CD4+ clones were Treg-derived, compared with 25% to 30% in control reactions.

Unstimulated CD4+ memory cells were also sequenced in three donor pairs, together with CD4+ naive, CD8+ TEMRA, CD8+ naive and CD8+ effector memory subsets. TCRbeta CDR3 sequencing was performed on sorted unstimulated T cells and on proliferating T cells recovered from mixed lymphocyte reactions. Fresh whole blood from fewer than 11 HLA-typed healthy donors was used to isolate PBMCs. Including the terminal cysteine and phenylalanine, the CDR3 comprises 14 residues. Solely the CDR3 DNA is kept, with 42 bases framed from the first base. V is cut by 3 bases and J by 2 bases, and the space between the germline ends is 9 bases. CDR1 and CDR2, per the germline V gene, are MDHEN and SYDVKM. A note on this clone: Its antigen remains unidentified. Base qualities are missing; no much larger clone stands one base away.

The library was built by means of the immunoSEQ multiplex PCR assay. The deep sequencing platform assayed around 95,000 TCR templates per sample. Genomic DNA extracted from sorted T cells was used for TCRbeta CDR3 sequencing. As for the original processing: Clonal analysis of TCRbeta CDR3 data was done in the R programming language. Comparing unstimulated samples against CFSE-low samples taken after the reaction was how alloreactive CD4+ and CD8+ clones were defined. By matching sequences to the repertoires of sorted unstimulated Treg and non-Treg cells, each alloreactive CD4+ clone was assigned a regulatory or non-regulatory origin. TCRdb carries this immuneACCESS record with in-frame sequences only. Its versions omit some clonotypes, under half of them owing to an unresolved V gene in the studies checked, with the rest unexplained. The DNA was the basis for D and trimming; V, J and clone size are from that table. In this sample the table shows around 61,000 clones, just over 95% of which occur a single time. Jointly, the top ten make up about 1.1% of the sample.

The sequenced sample was naive CD8+ T cells sorted from blood. The cell subset or site label corresponds to: unstimulated naive T cells. The receptor was derived from a human donor in good health. The rearranged segments are TRBV28 and TRBJ2-3, with a weak D call of TRBD2 (5 bases match). The DNA reads TGTGCCAGCAGTTTGAGGGCTACCACAGATACGCAGTATTTT. It encodes CASSLRATTDTQYF.